The subject of this entry is one T cell receptor beta chain. Its antigen is currently unknown. This record belongs to a study of beta chain features in type 1 diabetes. Study details: There was similarity between patients and healthy donors in age, gender and cell yields. Regarding the study as a whole: People with Type 1 diabetes carried modestly yet significantly shorter TCRB CDR3s in all four CD4+ subsets. HLA influence on TCRB rearrangement stayed unresolved here.

Since all of the isolated RNA was reverse transcribed, expressed TCRB transcripts were what got sequenced. Method: immunoSEQ multiplex PCR; TCRdb's copy keeps in-frame clones and lacks some. The sample lists fewer than 650,000 clones, about a sixth occurring once. CD45RO/CCR7/CD25/CD127/CD95/CD27 staining was used to isolate CD4+ naive, central memory, regulatory and stem cell-like memory cells by sorting. The sample consisted of naive CD4+ T cells from blood. The origin of this receptor is a man aged 18 to 35 in good health.

CDR3 nucleotide sequence: TGTGCCAGCAGTGAAGGGGCGAATTACGAGCAGTACTTC. Translation: CASSEGANYEQYF. The chain links TRBV25-1 to TRBJ2-7; D may be TRBD1 (5 bases). Per germline, CDR1 MGHDK and CDR2 SYGVNS. Trimming took 2 bases from V and 4 from J, leaving 9 bases between them. The CDR3 contains 13 residues.